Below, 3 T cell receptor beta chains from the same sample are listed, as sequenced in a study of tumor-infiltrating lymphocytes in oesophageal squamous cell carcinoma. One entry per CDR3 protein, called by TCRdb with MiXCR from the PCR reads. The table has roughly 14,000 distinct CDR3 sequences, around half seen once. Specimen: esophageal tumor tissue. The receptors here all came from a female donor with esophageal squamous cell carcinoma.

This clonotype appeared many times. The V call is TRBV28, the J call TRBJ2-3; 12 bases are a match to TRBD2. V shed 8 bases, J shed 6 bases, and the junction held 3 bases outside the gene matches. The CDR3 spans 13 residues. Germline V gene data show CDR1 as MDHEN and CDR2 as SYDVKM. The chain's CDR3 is CASGLAGRDTQYF. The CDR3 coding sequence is TGTGCCAGCGGACTAGCGGGACGGGATACGCAGTATTTT.

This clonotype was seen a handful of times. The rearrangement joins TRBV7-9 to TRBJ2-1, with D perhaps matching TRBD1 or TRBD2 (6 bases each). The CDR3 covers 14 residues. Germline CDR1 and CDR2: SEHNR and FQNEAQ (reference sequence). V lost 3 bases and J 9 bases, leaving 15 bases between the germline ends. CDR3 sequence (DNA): TGTGCCAGCAGCTTTTCGGGGGCCTCGGGTGAGCAGTTCTTC. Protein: CASSFSGASGEQFF.

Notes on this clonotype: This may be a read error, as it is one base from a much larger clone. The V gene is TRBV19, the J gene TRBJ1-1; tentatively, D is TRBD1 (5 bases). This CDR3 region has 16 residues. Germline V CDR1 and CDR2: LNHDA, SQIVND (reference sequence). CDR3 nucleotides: TGTGCCAGTAGTGCAATATCGGTGGGGGTGAACACTGAAGCTTCCTTT. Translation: CASSAISVGVNTEASF.